The source of this TCR beta chain is a study of blood T cells in healthy people across ages. As for the study in general: When template switching was applied, about one barcoded beta molecule was captured per two T cells. The study, taken as a whole, reports: TCR beta diversity was tightly associated with the proportion of naive T cells. Researchers said unsorted PBMCs prevented a conclusive naive versus antigen-experienced comparison.

This clonotype was seen a handful of times. Its antigen is not known. The authors ran a second PCR of roughly 6 to 12 cycles using a sample-barcoded 5' primer and a J-beta primer mix. TCRdb processed the 5' RACE reads anew with MiXCR; each CDR3 protein has one entry. This sample has 980,000 or so distinct CDR3 sequences, with about 48% found just once. Sequencing was done on a sample of blood. This TCR came from a man aged 25 to 40 in good health.

For the CDR3, the DNA is TGCAGTGCATCGGACAGGGGCGGTTATGGCTACACCTTC. Translated: CSASDRGGYGYTF. V usage is TRBV20-1 and J usage is TRBJ1-2; 9 bases fit TRBD1. This CDR3 spans 13 amino acids. Per germline, CDR1 DFQATT and CDR2 SNEGSKA (reference sequence). The V segment lost 6 bases and the J segment 5 bases; nucleotides outside the gene matches: 7.